This entry describes one T cell receptor beta chain. These data are taken from a study of control samples from healthy donors and cancer patients. TCRdb's copy holds only in-frame clones and misses some; the assay was immunoSEQ multiplex PCR. The sample contains tens of thousands of clones, 91% of which appear only once. V trimming: 6 bases; J trimming: 4 bases; junction bases outside the gene matches: 10. The CDR3 is made up of 15 amino acids. Germline V gene sequence: CDR1 MNHEY, CDR2 SMNVEV (reference sequence). The sequence was obtained from a man in his thirties or forties in good health. Sequencing input: blood. This rearrangement joins TRBV27 to TRBJ1-2; 8 bases agree with TRBD1. CDR3 residues: CASSRGQGPIYGYTF. In DNA, the CDR3 is TGTGCCAGCAGCCGCGGACAGGGACCGATCTATGGCTACACCTTC.